The next 6 T cell receptor beta chains were all read from a single sample in a study of OX40 agonist ivuxolimab in advanced cancers. Here immunoSEQ multiplex PCR was the method, and the copy in TCRdb shows in-frame clones only, minus some. The data show around 13,000 clones, 84% seen once. Sample: CD4+ or CD8+ T cells sorted from blood, taken in a trial of the OX40 agonist ivuxolimab. All receptors come from an adult with an advanced solid tumor such as melanoma, head and neck, liver or kidney cancer.

This chain connects TRBV6-5 to TRBJ2-2; a possible D gene is TRBD2 (6 bases). V was cut by 2 bases and J by 0 bases, with 10 bases left in between. Germline V gene sequence: CDR1 MNHEY, CDR2 SVGAGI. This CDR3 contains 16 residues. The CDR3 DNA reads TGTGCCAGCAGTTACCAAGCGGGCCCGAACACCGGGGAGCTGTTTTTT. This sequence encodes CASSYQAGPNTGELFF.

Relative to its sample, this clone is medium-sized (0.01 to 0.1%). At one boundary the junction diverges from the germline segment, which might be a read error. The chain joins TRBV18 to TRBJ2-2; 9 bases map to TRBD1. Per the germline V gene, CDR1 is KGHSH and CDR2 is LQKENI. CDR3 length: 15 residues. CDR3 sequence (DNA): TGTGCCAGCTCATCACCGGGACAGGGAAGCGGGGAGCTGTTTTTT. This codes for CASSSPGQGSGELFF.

V gene TRBV9 combines with J gene TRBJ1-5, with D unresolved. Germline CDR1 SGDLS, CDR2 YYNGEE. This CDR3 has 13 residues. V was trimmed by 0 bases and J by 6 bases, leaving 7 bases between them. DNA for the CDR3: TGTGCCAGCAGCGTAGATACGGGTCAGCCCCAGCATTTT. Its protein product is CASSVDTGQPQHF. The variable domain in full, with the rest retrieved from reference TRBV9 and TRBJ1-5, is DSGVTQTPKHLITATGQRVTLRCSPRSGDLSVYWYQQSLDQGLQFLIQYYNGEERAKGNILERFSAQQFPDLHSELNLSSLELGDSALYFCASSVDTGQPQHFGDGTRLSIL.

The chain carries TRBV30 and TRBJ2-1; TRBD2 matches at 11 bases. The germline V gene encodes CDR1 GTSNPN and CDR2 SVGIG (reference sequence). Losses at the gene ends were 4 bases for V and 3 bases for J; bases not matched to a gene: 17. The CDR3 consists of 19 residues. CDR3 protein: CAWTPQRGIGTSGYNEQFF. DNA for the CDR3: TGTGCCTGGACCCCACAGCGCGGGATCGGGACTAGCGGCTACAATGAGCAGTTCTTC.

V gene TRBV5-5 combines with J gene TRBJ2-5; 7 bases fit TRBD2. This CDR3 has 15 residues. Germline V gives CDR1 SGHKS, CDR2 YYEKEE (reference sequence). The ends lost 0 bases at V and 4 bases at J; junction bases unmatched: 6. CDR3 region: CASSLGTSLGETQYF. The DNA of the CDR3 is TGTGCCAGCAGCTTGGGGACTAGTCTGGGAGAGACCCAGTACTTC.

This clone was counted a few times. The rearrangement joins TRBV5-4 to TRBJ1-1; D might be TRBD1 (5 bases). The CDR3 runs 14 residues. Trimming pared 1 base from V and 7 bases from J, leaving 14 bases between. The germline V gene has CDR1 SGHNT and CDR2 YYREEE (reference sequence). The CDR3 reads CASSLWGERDEAFF. The CDR3, as DNA: TGTGCCAGCAGCTTGTGGGGGGAGAGGGATGAAGCTTTCTTT. Complete variable domain (other parts from reference TRBV5-4 and TRBJ1-1): ETGVTQSPTHLIKTRGQQVTLRCSSQSGHNTVSWYQQALGQGPQFIFQYYREEENGRGNFPPRFSGLQFPNYSSELNVNALELDDSALYLCASSLWGERDEAFFGQGTRLTVV.